One T cell receptor beta chain is described in this entry. Which antigen it targets is not known. No clone much larger than this one lies a single base away; base qualities are absent. For sequencing of the TCRbeta CDR3 region, genomic DNA was extracted from the sorted cells. The immunoSEQ Assay was used to sequence the TCRbeta CDR3 regions. The table was pulled from immuneACCESS by TCRdb, which kept in-frame rearrangements only. Such tables lose some clones; where checked, under half of the loss comes from unresolved V genes, and the rest has no known cause. For this sample the table gives 67,000 or so clones, of which just under 85% were detected only once. Together, the top ten hold roughly 3.5% of the sample. CDR1 and CDR2, looked up from the germline V gene, are MDHEN and SYDVKM. The CDR3 sequence holds 15 residues, the cysteine and phenylalanine included. Only the CDR3 part of the read is kept: 45 bases, read in frame from the first base. Trimming accounts for 5 bases at V and 4 bases at J, while the number of junction bases matched to no gene is 5.

The trial excluded patients who had a history of autoimmune disease or were on systemic immunosuppression. Peripheral blood for TCR sequencing was drawn from every dose cohort at baseline, at cycle 4 day 1 and at cycle 7 day 1. The samples were taken from a phase I, first-in-human, multicenter, open-label dose-escalation trial of ivuxolimab. Adults with locally advanced or metastatic melanoma, renal cell, hepatocellular, or head and neck squamous cell carcinoma were enrolled in the trial. Before TCR sequencing, CD4+ T cells and CD8+ T cells from peripheral blood were sorted into separate populations. This specimen belongs to a study of OX40 agonist ivuxolimab in advanced cancers. The study in broad terms: Ivuxolimab was an agonistic, fully human IgG2 monoclonal antibody directed against OX40 (CD134), a costimulatory receptor. Intravenous ivuxolimab was administered to patients every 2 weeks at six dose levels: 0.01, 0.1, 0.3, 1.5, 3 and 10 mg/kg. Of the 50 or so patients in dose escalation, 19 had hepatocellular carcinoma, about 15 had melanoma, 9 had renal cell carcinoma and 9 had head and neck cancer. In the dose-escalation cohort, about four fifths of patients were male, and the mean age was 60 years with a range of roughly 20 to 85. Prior anti-PD-1, anti-PD-L1 or anti-CTLA-4 therapy was permitted, and checkpoint inhibitors had been received by 40% to 50% of dose-escalation patients. Partial responses occurred in three dose-escalation patients: two with cutaneous melanoma and one with hepatocellular carcinoma. The point of sequencing TCRbeta in the periphery was to test whether ivuxolimab changed TCR sequence diversity and drove clonal T-cell expansion. The paper reports the monotherapy dose-escalation portion (N of about 47 patients) of the phase I ivuxolimab trial. The study at large found these results: Clonal expansion of both CD4+ and CD8+ blood T cells was observed from baseline to week 6 at doses 0.1 to 3.0 mg/kg. In the 0.1-3.0 mg/kg groups, partial responders were among the patients with the lowest normalized peripheral clonal expansion, particularly in CD8+ T cells. Low levels of normalized T-cell clonal expansion were also shown by some nonresponding patients. After ivuxolimab, expanded clones were on average more numerous among CD8+ T cells than among CD4+ T cells. The antigen specificity of the clonally expanded peripheral T cells was not determined.

The source of this sequence is an adult with an advanced solid tumor such as melanoma, head and neck, liver or kidney cancer. The chain joins TRBV28 to TRBJ1-2; a stretch of 12 junction bases matches TRBD1. The sample consisted of CD4+ or CD8+ T cells sorted from blood, taken in a trial of the OX40 agonist ivuxolimab. The CDR3 sequence is CASSTGTGGRYGYTF. The sequence in DNA is TGTGCCAGCAGTACCGGGACAGGGGGCCGCTATGGCTACACCTTC.